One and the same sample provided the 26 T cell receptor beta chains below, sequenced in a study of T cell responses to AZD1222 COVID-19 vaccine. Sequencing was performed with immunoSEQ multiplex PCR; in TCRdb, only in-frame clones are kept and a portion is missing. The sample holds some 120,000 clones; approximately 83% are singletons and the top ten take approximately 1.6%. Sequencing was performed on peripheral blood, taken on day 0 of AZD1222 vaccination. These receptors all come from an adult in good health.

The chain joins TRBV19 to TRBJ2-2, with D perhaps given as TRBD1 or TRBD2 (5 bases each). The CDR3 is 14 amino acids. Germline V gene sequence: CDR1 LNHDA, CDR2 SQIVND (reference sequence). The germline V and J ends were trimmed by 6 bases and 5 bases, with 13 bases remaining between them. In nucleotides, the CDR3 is TGTGCCAGTAGGGGGACGGTGGGGACCGGGGAGCTGTTTTTT. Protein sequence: CASRGTVGTGELFF.

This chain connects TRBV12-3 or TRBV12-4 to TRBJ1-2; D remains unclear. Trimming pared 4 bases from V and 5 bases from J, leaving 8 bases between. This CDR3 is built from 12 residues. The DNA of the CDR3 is TGTGCCAGCAGTTCCCGTGCGTATGGCTACACCTTC. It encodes CASSSRAYGYTF.

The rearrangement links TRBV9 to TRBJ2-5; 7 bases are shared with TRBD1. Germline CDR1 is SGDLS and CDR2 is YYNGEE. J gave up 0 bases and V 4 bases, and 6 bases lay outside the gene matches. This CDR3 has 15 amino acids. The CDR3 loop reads CASSPWDRHQETQYF. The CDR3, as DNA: TGTGCCAGCAGCCCATGGGACAGACACCAAGAGACCCAGTACTTC.

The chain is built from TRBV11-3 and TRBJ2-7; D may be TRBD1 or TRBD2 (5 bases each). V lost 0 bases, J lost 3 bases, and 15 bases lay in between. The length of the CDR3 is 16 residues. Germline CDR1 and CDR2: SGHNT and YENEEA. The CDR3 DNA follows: TGTGCCAGCAGCTTAGATTTTTGGGGGACGAACTACGAGCAGTACTTC. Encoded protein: CASSLDFWGTNYEQYF.

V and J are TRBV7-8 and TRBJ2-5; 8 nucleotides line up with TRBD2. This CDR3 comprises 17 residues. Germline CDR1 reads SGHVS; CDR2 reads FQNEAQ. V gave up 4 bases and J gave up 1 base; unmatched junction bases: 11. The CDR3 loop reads CASSSGRGGGPQETQYF. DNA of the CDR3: TGTGCCAGCAGCTCCGGTAGGGGCGGGGGGCCCCAAGAGACCCAGTACTTC.

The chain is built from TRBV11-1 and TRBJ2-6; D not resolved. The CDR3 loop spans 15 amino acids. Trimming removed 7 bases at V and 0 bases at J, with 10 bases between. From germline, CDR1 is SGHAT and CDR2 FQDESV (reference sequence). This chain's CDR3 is CASTSVVSGANVLTF. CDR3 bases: TGTGCCAGCACCTCAGTGGTCTCTGGGGCCAACGTCCTGACTTTC.

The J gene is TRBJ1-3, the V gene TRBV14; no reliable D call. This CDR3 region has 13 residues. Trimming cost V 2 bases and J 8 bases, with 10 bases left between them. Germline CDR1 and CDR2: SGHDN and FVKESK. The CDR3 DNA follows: TGTGCCAGCAGCCAACATAGAGCAGACACCATATATTTT. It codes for CASSQHRADTIYF.

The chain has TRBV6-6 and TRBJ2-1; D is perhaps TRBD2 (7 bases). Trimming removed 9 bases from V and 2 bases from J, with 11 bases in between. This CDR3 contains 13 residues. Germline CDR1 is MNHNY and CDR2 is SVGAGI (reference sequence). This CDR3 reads CASRGAAYNEQFF. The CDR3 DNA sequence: TGTGCCAGTCGGGGGGCCGCCTACAATGAGCAGTTCTTC.

The CDR3 nucleotides read TGCGCCAGCAGCTTGGGGCCGACTAGCCCCAGGGAAGCTGAGCAGTTCTTC. Protein sequence: CASSLGPTSPREAEQFF. The rearrangement uses TRBV5-1 and TRBJ2-1; 7 bases line up with TRBD2. J lost 9 bases, V lost 0 bases, and 15 bases had no gene match. Germline CDR1 SGHRS, CDR2 YFSETQ. This CDR3 is 17 amino acids long.

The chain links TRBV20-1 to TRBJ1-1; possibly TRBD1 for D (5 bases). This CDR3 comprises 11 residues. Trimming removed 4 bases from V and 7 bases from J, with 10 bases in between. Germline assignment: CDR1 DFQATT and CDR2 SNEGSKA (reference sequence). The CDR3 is CSAKRTYEAFF. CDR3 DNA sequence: TGCAGTGCTAAACGGACATATGAAGCTTTCTTT.

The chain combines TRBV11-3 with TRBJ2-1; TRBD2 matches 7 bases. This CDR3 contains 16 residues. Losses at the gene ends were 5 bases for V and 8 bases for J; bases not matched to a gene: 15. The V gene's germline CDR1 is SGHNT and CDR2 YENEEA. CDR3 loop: CASSRLVGGGSHEQFF. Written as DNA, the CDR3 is TGTGCCAGCAGCCGCCTCGTGGGGGGAGGGAGCCATGAGCAGTTCTTC.

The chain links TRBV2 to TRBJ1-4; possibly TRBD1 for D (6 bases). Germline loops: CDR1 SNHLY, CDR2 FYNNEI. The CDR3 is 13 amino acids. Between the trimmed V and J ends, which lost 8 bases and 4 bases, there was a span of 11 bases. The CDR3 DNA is TGTGCCAGCTCGGACAGCAATAATGAAAAACTGTTTTTT. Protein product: CASSDSNNEKLFF.

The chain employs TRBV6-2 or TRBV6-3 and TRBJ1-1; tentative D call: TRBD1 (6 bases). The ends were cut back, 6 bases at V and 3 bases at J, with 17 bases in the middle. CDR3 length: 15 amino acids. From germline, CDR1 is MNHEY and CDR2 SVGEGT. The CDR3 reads CASSPATGMYTEAFF. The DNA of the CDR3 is TGTGCCAGCAGCCCAGCCACAGGGATGTACACTGAAGCTTTCTTT.

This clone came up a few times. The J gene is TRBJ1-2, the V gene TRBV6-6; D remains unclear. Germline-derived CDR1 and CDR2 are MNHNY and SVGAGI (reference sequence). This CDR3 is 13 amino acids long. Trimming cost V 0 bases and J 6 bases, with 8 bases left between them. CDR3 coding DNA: TGTGCCAGCAGTTACTCTACGCTAGATGGCTACACCTTC. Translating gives CASSYSTLDGYTF.

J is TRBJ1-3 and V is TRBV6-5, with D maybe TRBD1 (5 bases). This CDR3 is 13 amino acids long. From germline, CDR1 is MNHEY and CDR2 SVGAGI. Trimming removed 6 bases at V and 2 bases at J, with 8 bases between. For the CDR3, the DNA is TGTGCCAGCAGAGGGGCTACTGGAAACACCATATATTTT. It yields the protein CASRGATGNTIYF.

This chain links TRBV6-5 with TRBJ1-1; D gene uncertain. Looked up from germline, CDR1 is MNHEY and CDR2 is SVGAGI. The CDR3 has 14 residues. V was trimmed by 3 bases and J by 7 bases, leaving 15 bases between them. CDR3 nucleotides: TGTGCCAGCAGTTATGACGGGTTAGGAGGTGAAGCTTTCTTT. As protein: CASSYDGLGGEAFF.

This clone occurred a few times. CDR3 loop: CAISRQNQPQHF. The CDR3 DNA follows: TGTGCCATCAGCAGACAGAATCAGCCCCAGCATTTT. The genes are TRBV10-3 and TRBJ1-5; weak D call: TRBD1 (5 bases). Trimming cost V 6 bases and J 4 bases, with 7 bases left between them. The CDR3 contains 12 residues. In germline, CDR1 is ENHRY, CDR2 SYGVKD.

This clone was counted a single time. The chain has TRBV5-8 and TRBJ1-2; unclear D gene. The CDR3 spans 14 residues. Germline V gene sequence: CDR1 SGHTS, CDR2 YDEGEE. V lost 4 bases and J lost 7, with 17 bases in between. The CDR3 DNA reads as TGTGCCAGCAGCCTAACGCCTAGGGATGTTGGCTACACCTTC. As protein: CASSLTPRDVGYTF. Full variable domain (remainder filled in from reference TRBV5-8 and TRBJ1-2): EAGVTQSPTHLIKTRGQQATLRCSPISGHTSVYWYQQALGLGLQFLLWYDEGEERNRGNFPPRFSGRQFPNYSSELNVNALELEDSALYLCASSLTPRDVGYTFGSGTRLTVV.

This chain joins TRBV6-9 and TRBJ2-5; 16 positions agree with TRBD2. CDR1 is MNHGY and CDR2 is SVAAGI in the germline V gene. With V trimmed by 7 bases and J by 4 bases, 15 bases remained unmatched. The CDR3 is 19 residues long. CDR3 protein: CASTFSGTSGGDTAETQYF. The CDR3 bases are TGTGCCAGCACCTTTTCCGGGACTAGCGGGGGGGACACGGCAGAGACCCAGTACTTC.

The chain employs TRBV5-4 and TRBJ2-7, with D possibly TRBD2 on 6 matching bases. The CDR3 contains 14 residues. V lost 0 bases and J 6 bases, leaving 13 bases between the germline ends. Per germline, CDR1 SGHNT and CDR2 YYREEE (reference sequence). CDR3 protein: CASSLETPGVEQYF. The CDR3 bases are TGTGCCAGCAGCTTGGAGACCCCGGGGGTCGAGCAGTACTTC.

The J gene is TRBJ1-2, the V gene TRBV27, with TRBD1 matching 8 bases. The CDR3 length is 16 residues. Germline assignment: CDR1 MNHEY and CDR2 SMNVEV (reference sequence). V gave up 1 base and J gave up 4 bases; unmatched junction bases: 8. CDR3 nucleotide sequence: TGTGCCAGCAGTTTATGGTCCCAGGGGGCTGGCTATGGCTACACCTTC. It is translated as CASSLWSQGAGYGYTF.

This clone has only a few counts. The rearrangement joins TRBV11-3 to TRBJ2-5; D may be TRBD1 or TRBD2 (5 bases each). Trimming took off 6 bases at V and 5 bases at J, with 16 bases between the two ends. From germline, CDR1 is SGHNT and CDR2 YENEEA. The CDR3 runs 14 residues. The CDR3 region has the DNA TGTGCCAGCAGTTCGTTCAGGGAGAGGGAGACCCAGTACTTC. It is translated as CASSSFRERETQYF.

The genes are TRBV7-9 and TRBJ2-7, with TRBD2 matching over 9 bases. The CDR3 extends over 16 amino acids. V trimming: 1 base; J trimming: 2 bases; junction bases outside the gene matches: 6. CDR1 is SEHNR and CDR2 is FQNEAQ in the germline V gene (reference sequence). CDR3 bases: TGTGCCAGCAGCTTAGGGGCAGCGGGGGGTCCCTACGAGCAGTACTTC. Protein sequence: CASSLGAAGGPYEQYF.

CDR3 nucleotide sequence: TGTGCCAGCAGCTTAGGGGAAGGGAGCTATGGCTACACCTTC. The encoded protein is CASSLGEGSYGYTF. V usage is TRBV7-6 and J usage is TRBJ1-2, with D unresolved. Germline V gives CDR1 SGHVS, CDR2 FNYEAQ. The germline V and J ends were trimmed by 1 base and 4 bases, with 10 bases remaining between them. The CDR3 totals 14 residues.

The CDR3 reads CASSESGLYLGTDTQYF. The DNA of the CDR3 is TGCGCCAGCAGTGAGTCGGGACTCTACCTTGGGACAGATACGCAGTATTTT. This chain uses TRBV10-1 with TRBJ2-3, with D possibly matching TRBD2 (6 bases). Germline V lookup: CDR1 WNHNN, CDR2 SYGVQD (reference sequence). The CDR3 spans 17 residues. With 0 bases removed from V and 3 bases from J, the gap between germline ends came to 16 bases.

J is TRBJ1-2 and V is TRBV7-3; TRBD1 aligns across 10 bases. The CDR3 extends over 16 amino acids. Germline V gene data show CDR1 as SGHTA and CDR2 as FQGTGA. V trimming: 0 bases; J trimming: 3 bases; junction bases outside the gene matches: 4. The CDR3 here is CASSLTGTGVDYGYTF. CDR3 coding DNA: TGTGCCAGCAGCTTAACCGGGACAGGGGTAGACTATGGCTACACCTTC.